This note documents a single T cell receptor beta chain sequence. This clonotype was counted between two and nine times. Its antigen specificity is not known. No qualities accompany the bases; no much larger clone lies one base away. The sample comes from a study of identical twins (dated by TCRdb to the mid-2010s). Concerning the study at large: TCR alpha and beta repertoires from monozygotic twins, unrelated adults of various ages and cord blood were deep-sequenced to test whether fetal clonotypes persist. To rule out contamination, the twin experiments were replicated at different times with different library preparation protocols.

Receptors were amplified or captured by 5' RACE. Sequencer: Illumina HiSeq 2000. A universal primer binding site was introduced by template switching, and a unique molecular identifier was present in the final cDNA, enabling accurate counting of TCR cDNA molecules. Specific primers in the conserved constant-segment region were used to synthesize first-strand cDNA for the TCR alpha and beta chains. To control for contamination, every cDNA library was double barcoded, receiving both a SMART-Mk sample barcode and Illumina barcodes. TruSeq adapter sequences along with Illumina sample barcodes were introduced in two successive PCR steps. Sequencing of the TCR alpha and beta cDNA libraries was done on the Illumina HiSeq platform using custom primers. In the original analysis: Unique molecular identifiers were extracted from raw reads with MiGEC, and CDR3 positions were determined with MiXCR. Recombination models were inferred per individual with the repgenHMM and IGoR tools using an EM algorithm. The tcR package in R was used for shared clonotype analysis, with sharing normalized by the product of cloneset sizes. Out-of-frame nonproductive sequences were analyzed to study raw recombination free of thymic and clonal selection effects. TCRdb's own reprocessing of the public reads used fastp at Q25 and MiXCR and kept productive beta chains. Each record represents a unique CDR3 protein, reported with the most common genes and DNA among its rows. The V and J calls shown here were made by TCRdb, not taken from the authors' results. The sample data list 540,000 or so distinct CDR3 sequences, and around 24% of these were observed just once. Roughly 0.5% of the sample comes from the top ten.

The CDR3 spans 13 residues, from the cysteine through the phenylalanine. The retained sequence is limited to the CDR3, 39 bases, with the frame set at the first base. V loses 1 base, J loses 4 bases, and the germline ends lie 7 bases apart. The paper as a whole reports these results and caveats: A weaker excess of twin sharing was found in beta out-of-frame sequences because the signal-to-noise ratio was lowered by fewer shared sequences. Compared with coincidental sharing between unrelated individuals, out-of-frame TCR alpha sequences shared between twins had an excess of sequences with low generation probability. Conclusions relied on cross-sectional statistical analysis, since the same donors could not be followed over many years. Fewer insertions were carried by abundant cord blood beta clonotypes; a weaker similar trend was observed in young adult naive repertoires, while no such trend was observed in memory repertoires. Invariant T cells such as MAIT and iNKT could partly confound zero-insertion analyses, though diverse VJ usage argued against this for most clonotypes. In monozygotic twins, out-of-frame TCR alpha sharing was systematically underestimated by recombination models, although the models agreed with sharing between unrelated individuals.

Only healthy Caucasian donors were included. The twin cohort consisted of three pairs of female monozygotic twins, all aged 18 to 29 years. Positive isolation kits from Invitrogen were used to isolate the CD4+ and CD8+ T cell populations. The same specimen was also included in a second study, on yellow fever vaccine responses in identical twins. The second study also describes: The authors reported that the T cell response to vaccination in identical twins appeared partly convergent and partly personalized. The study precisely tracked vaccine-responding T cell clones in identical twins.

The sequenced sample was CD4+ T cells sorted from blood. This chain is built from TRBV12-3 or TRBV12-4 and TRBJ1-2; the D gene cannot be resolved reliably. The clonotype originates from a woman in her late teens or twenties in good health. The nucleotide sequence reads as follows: TGTGCCAGCAGTTTAGGACGGTCCTATGGCTACACCTTC. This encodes CASSLGRSYGYTF.